This TCR beta chain was identified in a study of blood T cell repertoires in COVID-19. On the study more broadly: Italy, Spain and the United States were the sources of the convalescent and acute COVID-19 samples. PBMCs, B-cell-depleted T cells, or T cells provided the cDNA or gDNA that made up the material.

Trimming pared 3 bases from V and 4 bases from J, leaving 17 bases between. The CDR3 length is 16 residues. Germline lookup yields CDR1 ENHRY and CDR2 SYGVKD. Per the authors' pipeline: Reference gene primer amplification in the assay estimated nucleated cell counts. Data came from immunoSEQ multiplex PCR; TCRdb stores just in-frame clones and leaves some out. D and trimming come from the DNA, and the V and J calls and clone size come from that table. Found here are 250,000 to 350,000 clones, 89% of them singletons; the top ten hold about an eighth. The TCR sequence derives from a woman in her sixties or seventies with acute or convalescent COVID-19. V is TRBV10-3 and J is TRBJ2-3, with D perhaps matching TRBD1 (6 bases). Sequenced material: peripheral blood. This CDR3 is CAISEPTGRSPDTQYF. The CDR3, as DNA: TGTGCCATCAGTGAACCTACAGGGAGAAGCCCAGATACGCAGTATTTT.